This T cell receptor beta chain was observed in a study of CD8+ T cells in alopecia areata (dated by TCRdb to between 2017 and 2018). Concerning the study at large: Treated patients were enrolled in an open-label pilot trial of oral tofacitinib at 5 to 10 mg twice daily for moderate-to-severe alopecia areata. Tofacitinib was administered for 6 to 18 months, and 6 months of follow-up off drug were then conducted to assess delayed response and recurrence. Disease severity in treated patients was measured with the SALT score, which quantifies the percentage of affected scalp surface area. To study T cell clonal expansion in alopecia areata, the researchers applied high-throughput TCRbeta sequencing to both the C3H/HeJ mouse model and human patients. Human TCRbeta sequencing covered scalp tissue and sorted CD4+ and CD8+ peripheral blood T cells from patchy and totalis/universalis alopecia areata patients and healthy controls. Patients on tofacitinib were biopsied at baseline and after 4 and 24 weeks of treatment, and several of the patients also had a later scalp biopsy. Scalp clonality was compared among normal scalp (n=4), patchy alopecia areata scalp (n=8), and alopecia totalis/universalis scalp (n=8). RNA was extracted with the PAXgene miRNA kit for fixed scalp, the miRNeasy kit for PBMCs, and the RNeasy kit for mouse skin. Amplification of TCRbeta CDR3 regions was done by immunoSEQ multiplex PCR using 35 Vbeta forward primers and 13 Jbeta reverse primers. The paper's findings and limits, for the study overall: Because the treated cohort was small and included a single nonresponder, larger studies are needed to assess links between baseline CD8+ expansion and response. Unlike mouse skin, where gammadelta T cells dominate, normal human skin contains resident alphabeta T cells that get sequenced too, which complicates analysis of the scalp TCR repertoire. Compared with mice, TCR sequences shared between patients were less clear, possibly partly because of HLA diversity across the patient population. With tofacitinib, both scalp clonality and the number of expanded CD8+ clones among the top 100 scalp clones went down significantly. Higher clonality and more expanded CD8+ clones were observed in lesional scalp than in normal scalp, particularly in alopecia totalis/universalis, a finding suggestive of antigenic drive. During tofacitinib treatment, many expanded lesional clones remained in scalp and blood, and this persistence may partly explain relapse after treatment is stopped.

Library preparation employed the immunoSEQ multiplex PCR assay. For TCR sequencing, RNA was extracted from every sample and reverse transcribed into cDNA to serve as template. First-strand cDNA was synthesized using SuperScript III with a 2:1 mix of oligo-dT and random hexamers. A synthetic immune receptor repertoire was used to assess amplification bias, and residual bias was removed computationally. The paper's data handling went like this. Raw reads were preprocessed to remove errors, and CDR3 was defined according to IMGT conventions as the region from the conserved cysteine to phenylalanine. Clonality was computed by normalizing Shannon entropy by log2 of the number of productive unique TCRs and subtracting the result from 1. Whether scalp clones were CD4 or CD8 was inferred by matching scalp TCRbeta sequences against CD4 and CD8 repertoires sorted from blood. TCRdb re-hosts the immuneACCESS table, in-frame sequences only. Its copies lack some clones; in the studies checked, an unresolved V gene accounts for under half of them, and the cause for the rest is not known. That table gives V, J and clone size, and the DNA gave D and trimming. The sample table records 90,000 to 150,000 clones; 53% of these occur just once. Together, the top ten hold roughly 0.5% of the sample.

To note about this clone: Its antigen is still unknown. Base qualities are missing; no much larger clone stands one base away.

Trimmed from V: 5 bases; trimmed from J: 2 bases; junction bases lacking a gene match: 9. The CDR1 and CDR2 encoded by the germline V gene are SGHTA and FQGNSA. The CDR3 numbers 15 residues from cysteine through phenylalanine. Only the CDR3 portion is preserved as DNA: 45 bases, with reading frame beginning at the first base. The time point label on this specimen signifies: about 4 weeks on oral tofacitinib. The sample's treatment or condition label is to be understood as: oral pan-JAK inhibitor, 5-10 mg twice daily. Lesional scalp punch biopsies and peripheral blood were obtained from alopecia areata patients. PBMCs were isolated by density centrifugation and stained for CD3, CD4 and CD8, after which CD4+ and CD8+ T cells were sorted on a FACSAria.

Recombination connected TRBV7-2 to TRBJ2-7, and TRBD2 aligns with 7 junction nucleotides. The sequenced sample was CD4+ T cells sorted from blood, obtained at week 4, from a patient treated with tofacitinib. This TCR came from a human donor with alopecia areata. The CDR3 reads CASSPLAGVAYEQYF. The DNA sequence is given as TGTGCCAGCAGCCCCCTTGCGGGGGTCGCCTACGAGCAGTACTTC.